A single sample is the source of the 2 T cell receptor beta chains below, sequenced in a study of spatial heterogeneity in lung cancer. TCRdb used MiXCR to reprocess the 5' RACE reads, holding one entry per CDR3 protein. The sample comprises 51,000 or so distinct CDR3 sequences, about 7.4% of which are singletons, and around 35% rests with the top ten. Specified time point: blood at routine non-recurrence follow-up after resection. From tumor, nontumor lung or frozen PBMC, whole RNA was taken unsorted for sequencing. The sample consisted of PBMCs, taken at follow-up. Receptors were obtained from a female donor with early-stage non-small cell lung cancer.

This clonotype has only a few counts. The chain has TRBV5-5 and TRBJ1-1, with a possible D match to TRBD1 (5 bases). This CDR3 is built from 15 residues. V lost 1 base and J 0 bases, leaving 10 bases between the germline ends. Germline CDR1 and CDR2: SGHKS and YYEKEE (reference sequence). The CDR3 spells CASSLNPRVNTEAFF. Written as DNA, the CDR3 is TGTGCCAGCAGCTTGAATCCCAGGGTGAACACTGAAGCTTTCTTT.

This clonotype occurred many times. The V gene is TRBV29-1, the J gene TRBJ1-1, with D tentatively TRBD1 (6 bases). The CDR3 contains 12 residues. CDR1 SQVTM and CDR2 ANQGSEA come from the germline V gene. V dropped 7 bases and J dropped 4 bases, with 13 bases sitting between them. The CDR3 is CSGTPGATEAFF. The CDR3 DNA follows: TGCAGCGGGACTCCGGGGGCCACTGAAGCTTTCTTT.